These T cell receptor beta chains were read from a single sample in a study of blood T cell repertoires in COVID-19. Using immunoSEQ multiplex PCR, the repertoire was profiled, and TCRdb retains in-frame clones only, with some absent. The table shows roughly 350,000 clones, with roughly 90% occurring only once. Sequencing was performed on peripheral blood. The receptors were sampled from a woman aged 50 to 60 with active or convalescent COVID-19. CDR3s include the opening cysteine and the closing phenylalanine or tryptophan. The D gene is left open where the match is weak. Rows may omit the clone size; those that give it use once, few, many or a size class.

>TRBV2|TRBJ2-7|-|-|11
TGTGCCAGCGCGCGGGCCTACGAGCAGTACTTC
CASARAYEQYF
>TRBV7-2|TRBJ2-7|-|TRBD2|16
TGTGCCAGCAGCTTAATTTCCCTAGCGGGAGCTGGCGAGCAGTACTTC
CASSLISLAGAGEQYF
>TRBV30|TRBJ1-5|-|TRBD1|14
TGTGCCTGGAGCACAGGGGACGGCAATCAGCCCCAGCATTTT
CAWSTGDGNQPQHF
>TRBV11-2|TRBJ2-7|once|-|13
TGTGCCAGCAGCCTGACAGACCTCTACGAGCAGTACTTC
CASSLTDLYEQYF
>TRBV19|TRBJ1-5|-|-|14
TGTGCCAGTAGTGGGCGATGGGAGACGGAGCCCCAGCATTTT
CASSGRWETEPQHF
>TRBV21-1|TRBJ2-1|-|-|13
TGTGCCGACAGGCCCCGCCGCCCAAATGAGCAGTTCTTC
CADRPRRPNEQFF
>TRBV5-1|TRBJ2-1|-|-|16
TGCGCCAGCAGCTTGGGGGCCGGGAGCTCCTACAATGAGCAGTTCTTC
CASSLGAGSSYNEQFF
>TRBV11-2|TRBJ2-7|-|-|11
TGTGCCAGCAGCGCGGCCTACGAGCAGTACTTC
CASSAAYEQYF
>TRBV19|TRBJ2-2|-|TRBD1|15
TGTGCCAGTCGTATAGGACAGGCGAACACCGGGGAGCTGTTTTTT
CASRIGQANTGELFF
>TRBV2|TRBJ1-2|-|TRBD1|13
TGTGCCAGCAGAGGTGACAGGGATCGAGGCTACACCTTC
CASRGDRDRGYTF
>TRBV19|TRBJ2-7|-|-|12
TGTGCCAGTAGTATAAACCAGTACGAGCAGTACTTC
CASSINQYEQYF
>TRBV5-8|TRBJ2-5|-|-|14
TGTGCCAGCAGCCCAAAATCCGACGGGGAGACCCAGTACTTC
CASSPKSDGETQYF
>TRBV7-9|TRBJ1-3|-|TRBD1|15
TGTGCCAGCAGTACGGAGGGGGCCTCTGGAAACACCATATATTTT
CASSTEGASGNTIYF
>TRBV6-1|TRBJ1-2|-|TRBD1|15
TGTGCCAGCAGTGAAAGCTCTACAGGGGGACGAGGCTACACCTTC
CASSESSTGGRGYTF
>TRBV6-2/TRBV6-3|TRBJ1-2|-|-|11
TGTGCCAGCAGCATGCAGGTTGGCTACACCTTC
CASSMQVGYTF
>TRBV27|TRBJ1-4|-|TRBD1|16
TGTGCCAGCAGTAGGGGACAGGGGGCAAGTAATGAAAAACTGTTTTTT
CASSRGQGASNEKLFF
>TRBV3-1/TRBV3-2|TRBJ1-3|-|-|14
TGTGCCAGCAGCCGCAGGGGAGAGGGAAACACCATATATTTT
CASSRRGEGNTIYF
>TRBV18|TRBJ2-2|-|TRBD1|19
TGTGCCAGCTCACGAAATGTTGGTGAGGGGGCCGCGAACACCGGGGAGCTGTTTTTT
CASSRNVGEGAANTGELFF
>TRBV24-1|TRBJ2-3|few|-|16
TGTGCCACCAGTTCACAGGGTGGAGGAGGCACAGATACGCAGTATTTT
CATSSQGGGGTDTQYF
>TRBV28|TRBJ1-1|-|-|15
TGTGCCAGCCAAATAGGAGCGGCCTGGAACACTGAAGCTTTCTTT
CASQIGAAWNTEAFF
>TRBV6-2/TRBV6-3|TRBJ2-7|few|-|13
TGTGCCAGCAGTTGGACAGACACCTACGAGCAGTACTTC
CASSWTDTYEQYF
>TRBV6-6|TRBJ1-2|-|TRBD1|21
TGTGCCAGCAGCCCCGACTGCGTGTGGGACAGGGTATTAGGGCAGGTGTGTGGCTACACCTTC
CASSPDCVWDRVLGQVCGYTF
>TRBV14|TRBJ2-7|-|TRBD2|14
TGTGCCAGCAGGCACTCCGGGACTAATTACGAGCAGTACTTC
CASRHSGTNYEQYF
>TRBV5-8|TRBJ2-1|-|-|11
TGTGCCAGCAGCTTGTTATCGGAGCAGTTCTTC
CASSLLSEQFF
>TRBV6-5|TRBJ2-1|-|TRBD2|15
TGTGCCAGCACCCCGATTAGCGGGAGATACAATGAGCAGTTCTTC
CASTPISGRYNEQFF
>TRBV13|TRBJ2-3|-|-|20
TGTGCCAGCAGCTCACCCTACGGACAGAATCACCTAGAAGGGGCAGATACGCAGTATTTT
CASSSPYGQNHLEGADTQYF
>TRBV7-9|TRBJ1-1|-|-|12
TGTGCCAGCAGCCAAGGGGGAACTGAAGCTTTCTTT
CASSQGGTEAFF
>TRBV18|TRBJ2-6|-|TRBD1|17
TGTGCCAGCTCAATCCGACAGGGGGCAAATGGGGCCAACGTCCTGACTTTC
CASSIRQGANGANVLTF
>TRBV7-9|TRBJ2-1|-|TRBD2|16
TGTGCCAGCAGCTTAGGAAGGCGGGAGTTTAGAAATGAGCAGTTCTTC
CASSLGRREFRNEQFF
>TRBV27|TRBJ2-7|-|-|14
TGTGCCAGCAGTTCGCCCCCCCAACGGGACGAGCAGTACTTC
CASSSPPQRDEQYF
>TRBV30|TRBJ1-1|-|-|12
TGTGCCTGGAATACAAAAAACACTGAAGCTTTCTTT
CAWNTKNTEAFF
>TRBV12-1|TRBJ2-4|-|-|16
TGTGCCAGCAGCTCCCGCCGGGGGACAGGGAGAATCATTCAGTACTTC
CASSSRRGTGRIIQYF
>TRBV10-3|TRBJ2-2|-|-|13
TGTGCCATCAGTGAGGGCCGGGAAATAACTCCCATTTTT
CAISEGREITPIF
>TRBV5-5|TRBJ2-1|-|-|15
TGTGCCAGCAGCTCGGAGCTGGGTTCCTACAATGAGCAGTTCTTC
CASSSELGSYNEQFF
>TRBV27|TRBJ1-2|-|TRBD1|15
TGTGCCAGCAGTTCTTACGACAGGGGGGTCTATGGCTACACCTTC
CASSSYDRGVYGYTF
>TRBV7-9|TRBJ2-5|few|-|15
TGTGCCAGCAGCCATGGGGATGGAGGGCCAGAGACCCAGTACTTC
CASSHGDGGPETQYF
>TRBV5-1|TRBJ2-1|-|-|15
TGCGCCAGCAGCTGGAGGCCGAGCTCCTACAATGAGCAGTTCTTC
CASSWRPSSYNEQFF
>TRBV27|TRBJ2-1|-|TRBD2|16
TGTGCCAGCAGTCCCCTAGCGGGGTACTCCAGTAGCGGGCAGTTCTTC
CASSPLAGYSSSGQFF